A selection of T cell receptor beta chains follows, all from one sample in a study of CD8 T cells in Susac syndrome. TCRdb re-analysed the immunoSEQ multiplex PCR reads in MiXCR, keeping a single row per CDR3 protein. The data contain 92,000 or so distinct CDR3 sequences, roughly 96% of them singletons. The sequenced sample was CD8+ T cells from PBMCs. Every receptor here comes from a human donor with Susac syndrome. Each CDR3 is given with its conserved first and last residue. A D gene is named only where the DNA matches it firmly. Size values are once, few and many counts, or a class for expanded clones, and some rows have none.

.	TRBV28	.	TRBJ2-5	TGTGCCAGCAGGCGGACCGCTCAAGAGACCCAGTACTTC	CASRRTAQETQYF
TRBD1	TRBV18	.	TRBJ2-5	TGTGCCAGCTCACCAACGGGATCGGGACAGCCTATCCAAGAGACCCAGTACTTC	CASSPTGSGQPIQETQYF
.	TRBV20-1	.	TRBJ1-5	TGCAGTGTTCACCCCGGACAGTTTAGCAATCAGCCCCAGCATTTT	CSVHPGQFSNQPQHF
TRBD2	TRBV7-2	.	TRBJ2-5	TGTGCCAGCAGCTTAGCTGGGGGGGTGGTCGAGACCCAGTACTTC	CASSLAGGVVETQYF
TRBD1	TRBV11-3	.	TRBJ2-3	TGTGCCAGCAGCAAAACCACGGACAGGGGGAATGCAGATACGCAGTATTTT	CASSKTTDRGNADTQYF
TRBD1	TRBV4-2	.	TRBJ2-5	TGTGCCAGCAGCCAAACACAGGGGGCATCTATGGAGACCCAGTACTTC	CASSQTQGASMETQYF
TRBD1	TRBV7-9	.	TRBJ2-7	TGTGCCAGCAGCTTCCCGGGACAGGGGGCCCACGAGCAGTACTTC	CASSFPGQGAHEQYF
.	TRBV24-1	.	TRBJ1-2	TGTGCCACCAGTGATTCCGGACAGCTTTTGGGCTACACCTTC	CATSDSGQLLGYTF
.	TRBV5-1	.	TRBJ1-1	TGCGCCAGCAGCTTGTTAGATCTGAACACTGAAGCTTTCTTT	CASSLLDLNTEAFF
.	TRBV3-1	.	TRBJ1-2	TGTGCCAGCACCCTACAGGGAGCCCCGAGGAATGGCTACACCTTC	CASTLQGAPRNGYTF
.	TRBV27	.	TRBJ2-1	TGTGCCAGCAGTTCGCGGGACTCTGGGGGGAGTGAGCAGTTCTTC	CASSSRDSGGSEQFF
TRBD1	TRBV9	.	TRBJ1-1	TGTGCCAGCAGCCGTTCCGACAGGGGGATGCCGAACACTGAAGCTTTCTTT	CASSRSDRGMPNTEAFF
TRBD2	TRBV5-1	once	TRBJ2-1	TGCGCCAGCAGCGGACCCGGGGTAGCGGGGTACAATGAGCAGTTCTTC	CASSGPGVAGYNEQFF
TRBD1	TRBV9	.	TRBJ1-3	TGTGCCAGCAGCGTAGAAGGGACAGGGGCGAAAGGAAACACCATATATTTT	CASSVEGTGAKGNTIYF